The 27 T cell receptor beta chains below all came from one sample that was sequenced in a study of blood T cells in healthy people across ages. It was with a sample-barcoded 5' primer and a J-beta primer mix that a second PCR of roughly 7 to 12 cycles was run. TCRdb reprocessed the 5' RACE reads via MiXCR and lists one record per CDR3 protein. Of approximately 690,000 distinct CDR3 sequences in the sample, under 70% were seen once. Material for sequencing was blood. These receptors all come from a man aged 55 to 70 in good health.

V and J are TRBV10-2 and TRBJ2-3; 8 bases are a match to TRBD1. The CDR3 spans 16 residues. The V gene end was trimmed by 6 bases and the J gene end by 1 base; junction bases not matched to a gene: 9. Germline assignment: CDR1 WSHSY and CDR2 SAAADI. CDR3 nucleotide sequence: TGCGCCAGCAGAATTGACAGGGGTATCGGCACAGATACGCAGTATTTT. The encoded protein is CASRIDRGIGTDTQYF.

CDR3 region: CASSQEVPLAGGPPDTQYF. The CDR3 nucleotides are TGTGCCAGCAGCCAAGAAGTCCCTCTAGCGGGGGGGCCCCCAGATACGCAGTATTTT. The chain combines TRBV4-2 with TRBJ2-3; 12 nucleotides agree with TRBD2. CDR3 length: 19 amino acids. In germline, CDR1 is LGHNA, CDR2 YNFKEQ. J was trimmed by 4 bases and V by 0 bases; bases with no gene match: 11.

As concerns this clonotype: A read error may account for a junction end that differs from germline. The rearrangement links TRBV9 to TRBJ1-1, with a possible D match to TRBD1 (5 bases). The CDR3 covers 12 residues. Germline V gene lookup returns CDR1 SGDLS and CDR2 YYNGEE. The CDR3: CASSLMDTEVFF. The CDR3, as DNA: TGTGCCAGCAGTCTCATGGACACTGAAGTTTTCTTT.

This clonotype turned up a few times. The rearrangement links TRBV20-1 to TRBJ2-3; D uncertain. Per the germline V gene, CDR1 is DFQATT and CDR2 is SNEGSKA (reference sequence). This CDR3 is 15 amino acids long. Trimming left V 0 bases short and J 5 bases short, with 15 bases between. The CDR3 nucleotides read TGCAGTGCTAGAGATGAGGTCCCGATGGGAGATACGCAGTATTTT. Translated: CSARDEVPMGDTQYF.

This clonotype has a handful of counts. A much larger clone is a single base away; this may be a read error. The gene calls are TRBV6-2 or TRBV6-3 and TRBJ2-5, with D hard to call. V lost 6 bases to trimming and J lost 11 bases, with 13 bases between them. CDR1 MNHEY and CDR2 SVGEGT come from the germline V gene. The CDR3 is made up of 11 amino acids. This chain's CDR3 is CASSDNREQYF. The CDR3 nucleotides are TGTGCCAGCAGCGACAATCGTGAGCAGTACTTC.

This clonotype was seen once. V and J are TRBV4-1 and TRBJ2-3, with 12 bases aligning to TRBD2. Germline V gene data show CDR1 as MGHRA and CDR2 as YSYEKL. V lost 4 bases and J lost 2; bases outside the gene matches: 7. The CDR3 spans 17 residues. In nucleotides, the CDR3 is TGCGCCAGCAGCCTCTCTAGCGGGGGGGAATTCACAGATACGCAGTATTTT. This sequence encodes CASSLSSGGEFTDTQYF.

The chain joins TRBV29-1 to TRBJ1-2; no clear D gene. Germline CDR1 SQVTM, CDR2 ANQGSEA. The CDR3 spans 13 residues. V lost 5 bases to trimming and J lost 0 bases, with 10 bases between them. This chain's CDR3 is CSVKGWANYGYTF. DNA for the CDR3: TGCAGCGTTAAAGGATGGGCTAACTATGGCTACACCTTC.

The CDR3 loop reads CASCLGGSYEQYF. In nucleotides, the CDR3 is TGTGCCAGCTGTCTGGGGGGCTCCTACGAGCAGTACTTC. The chain combines TRBV18 with TRBJ2-7; perhaps TRBD2 as D (6 bases). This CDR3 contains 13 residues. Germline V gives CDR1 KGHSH, CDR2 LQKENI. V was trimmed by 7 bases and J by 0 bases, leaving 10 bases between them. Looking up the rest from reference TRBV18 and TRBJ2-7 gives the full variable domain: NAGVMQNPRHLVRRRGQEARLRCSPMKGHSHVYWYRQLPEEGLKFMVYLQKENIIDESGMPKERFSAEFPKEGPSILRIQQVVRGDSAAYFCASCLGGSYEQYFGPGTRLTVT.

In this sample, this clonotype turned up once. The chain joins TRBV20-1 to TRBJ1-6; TRBD1 matches at 7 bases. V was clipped by 1 base and J by 9 bases; unmatched bases: 6. CDR3 size: 14 residues. The V gene's germline CDR1 is DFQATT and CDR2 SNEGSKA (reference sequence). This chain's CDR3 is CSARGTGLFSPLHF. The CDR3 DNA reads TGCAGTGCTAGAGGGACAGGCCTATTTTCACCCCTCCACTTT.

The chain links TRBV2 to TRBJ2-7, with 9 bases fitting TRBD1. The CDR3 loop spans 14 amino acids. Germline CDR1 is SNHLY and CDR2 is FYNNEI. The ends lost 9 bases at V and 4 bases at J; junction bases unmatched: 10. The CDR3 coding sequence is TGTGCCAGTAAAGGGACAGGGAAAATGTACGAGCAGTACTTC. This encodes CASKGTGKMYEQYF.

This clonotype has more than one count but fewer than ten. This chain uses TRBV3-1 with TRBJ2-7; weak D call: TRBD1 (6 bases). Germline V gene data show CDR1 as LGHDT and CDR2 as YNNKEL (reference sequence). There are 16 residues in the CDR3. Trimming cost V 2 bases and J 1 base, with 15 bases left between them. The CDR3: CASSQPGQRPSYEQYF. The CDR3, as DNA: TGTGCCAGCAGCCAACCCGGACAGCGGCCATCCTACGAGCAGTACTTC.

The V gene is TRBV6-2 or TRBV6-3, the J gene TRBJ1-6; TRBD1 agrees at 7 bases. The V gene's germline CDR1 is MNHEY and CDR2 SVGEGT. CDR3 length equals 15 residues. V lost 4 bases, J lost 5 bases, and 5 bases stayed unmatched. The CDR3 loop is CASSSHDRDNSPLHF. CDR3 bases: TGTGCCAGCAGTTCCCATGACAGGGATAATTCACCCCTCCACTTT.

This clonotype occurred a few times. The V and J genes are TRBV7-6 and TRBJ1-1; D uncertain. Germline values: CDR1 SGHVS, CDR2 FNYEAQ. The V end was cut by 0 bases, the J end by 1 base, with 6 bases between. CDR3 length: 14 residues. The CDR3 here is CASSLAGSNTEAFF. The CDR3 DNA reads TGTGCCAGCAGCTTAGCGGGGTCGAACACTGAAGCTTTCTTT.

This clonotype was found a few times. The chain has TRBV12-3 or TRBV12-4 and TRBJ1-1; D call uncertain. V lost 3 bases and J 1 base, leaving 9 bases between the germline ends. The length of the CDR3 is 14 residues. The CDR3 here is CASSFSGQNTEAFF. CDR3 coding DNA: TGTGCCAGCAGTTTTTCTGGGCAGAACACTGAAGCTTTCTTT.

Comments on this clonotype: The junction shows a germline mismatch at one end, possibly a read error. The chain employs TRBV5-1 and TRBJ2-1; the D call may be TRBD1 or TRBD2 (6 bases each). The CDR3 length is 13 residues. Germline CDR1 is SGHRS and CDR2 is YFSETQ. CDR3 coding DNA: TGCACCAGCAGCTTGGAGGGGACAAATGAGCAGTTCTTC. Protein sequence: CTSSLEGTNEQFF.

The chain links TRBV27 to TRBJ2-1; D is unclear. V was trimmed by 1 base and J by 9 bases, leaving 13 bases between them. CDR1 and CDR2 (germline): MNHEY, SMNVEV (reference sequence). CDR3 length equals 14 residues. CDR3 bases: TGTGCCAGCAGTTTATACACTGGGCGTGCTGAGCAGTTCTTC. This encodes CASSLYTGRAEQFF.

This clonotype came up a few times. The chain couples TRBV27 to TRBJ2-3, with a tentative D call TRBD2 (5 bases). Trimming took off 6 bases at V and 3 bases at J, with 13 bases between the two ends. CDR1 MNHEY and CDR2 SMNVEV come from the germline V gene (reference sequence). This CDR3 region has 14 residues. The CDR3 loop is CASRASTSTDTQYF. CDR3 coding DNA: TGTGCCAGCAGGGCTAGCACGAGTACAGATACGCAGTATTTT.

This clonotype was seen repeatedly, ten times or more. This rearrangement joins TRBV29-1 to TRBJ2-2; no reliable D call. Per the germline V gene, CDR1 is SQVTM and CDR2 is ANQGSEA. V lost 3 bases and J lost 6, with 11 bases in between. This CDR3 spans 13 amino acids. CDR3 nucleotides: TGCAGCGTTGATGGCCTAGGGCCCGGGGAGCTGTTTTTT. Translation: CSVDGLGPGELFF.

The chain is built from TRBV27 and TRBJ2-5; maybe TRBD1 (6 bases). This CDR3 has 13 residues. Trimming shortened V by 6 bases and J by 5 bases, and 13 bases separated the two germline ends. Germline assignment: CDR1 MNHEY and CDR2 SMNVEV (reference sequence). The CDR3 protein is CASRRAGVETQYF. Written as DNA, the CDR3 is TGTGCCAGCAGGAGGGCAGGGGTGGAGACCCAGTACTTC.

The chain links TRBV6-5 to TRBJ2-1; D not certain. In germline, CDR1 is MNHEY, CDR2 SVGAGI. Trimming took off 9 bases at V and 0 bases at J, with 12 bases between the two ends. This CDR3 has 14 amino acids. The DNA for the CDR3 is TGTGCCAGGACGAACTCCAGCTCCTACAATGAGCAGTTCTTC. Residues: CARTNSSSYNEQFF.

V and J are TRBV10-3 and TRBJ2-7; D is uncertain. Trimming removed 0 bases from V and 5 bases from J, with 11 bases in between. The CDR3 has 14 residues. The germline CDR1 and CDR2 sequences are ENHRY and SYGVKD. CDR3 in amino acids: CAISESLNIDEQYF. The DNA for the CDR3 is TGTGCCATCAGTGAGTCTCTGAACATCGACGAGCAGTACTTC.

The chain links TRBV3-1 to TRBJ2-1, with D unclear. V was pared by 3 bases and J by 6 bases, with 9 bases between. Germline values: CDR1 LGHDT, CDR2 YNNKEL (reference sequence). The CDR3 is made up of 13 amino acids. CDR3 loop: CASSQDIGNEQFF. The CDR3 coding sequence is TGTGCCAGCAGCCAGGATATCGGCAATGAGCAGTTCTTC.

This sequence joins TRBV1 and TRBJ2-1; no DNA check was done on the table's D call, TRBD1. TRBV1 is a known pseudogene. The CDR3 is 18 residues long. In nucleotides, the CDR3 is TGCACCAGCAGCCACCCCTTAGGGGGGTTAAGCTCCTACAATGAGCAGTTCTTC. Translated: CTSSHPLGGLSSYNEQFF.

Only a few counts were recorded for this clonotype. CDR3 bases: TGCAGCGTTGTAAGAAACACTGAAGCTTTCTTT. It encodes CSVVRNTEAFF. This chain links TRBV29-1 with TRBJ1-1, with no clear D. CDR3 length equals 11 residues. Trimming removed 4 bases at V and 2 bases at J, with 5 bases between. CDR1 and CDR2 (germline): SQVTM, ANQGSEA.

This clonotype has a handful of counts. The CDR3 DNA is TGTGCCAGCGTCAAAAAGGGACCGCTAGATTGGGGCTACACCTTC. This gives the protein CASVKKGPLDWGYTF. The chain uses TRBV6-6 and TRBJ1-2; a weak D match, TRBD1 (5 bases). CDR1 is MNHNY and CDR2 is SVGAGI in the germline V gene (reference sequence). The CDR3 spans 15 residues. V dropped 8 bases and J dropped 8 bases, with 24 bases sitting between them.

The gene calls are TRBV7-2 and TRBJ2-7; 8 bases agree with TRBD2. The J call may be in error: the DNA end matches TRBJ2-5 better. CDR1 SGHTA and CDR2 FQGNSA come from the germline V gene. The CDR3 covers 18 residues. CDR3 bases: TGTGCCAGCAGCTCGGGGACTAGGGAGGGGCCAAGGCAAGAGACCCAGTACTTC. Translation: CASSSGTREGPRQETQYF.

This clonotype was picked up a small number of times. The rearrangement uses TRBV2 and TRBJ1-4; D is ambiguous. Germline V gene data show CDR1 as SNHLY and CDR2 as FYNNEI. The CDR3 is 14 amino acids. V was clipped by 7 bases and J by 8 bases, with 17 bases between them. Here the CDR3 reads CASTPQRVGEKLFF. The CDR3 DNA reads as TGTGCCAGCACTCCCCAGAGGGTCGGAGAAAAACTGTTTTTT.